This T cell receptor beta chain was retrieved from a study of cytomegalovirus exposure and HLA in healthy donors (TCRdb year 2017). Broadly, across the study: In an earlier analysis of several hundred of the donors, 250 to 350 Gb of sequence data and 90 million to 130 million unique TCR beta sequences from about 190 million T cells were reported. Typing coverage differed by locus: A, B, C, DRB1 and DQB1 were typed in roughly 620-640 donors, DQA1 in about 500, DPA1 in 600 to 610, and DPB1 in 400 to 490. Donor age, sex, ethnicity and CMV serostatus were compiled alongside the repertoire data. Using immunosequencing, the study profiled T cell repertoires from fewer than 850 subjects and related those repertoires to cytomegalovirus serostatus. About 5 DR-DQ haplotypes were handled as single units for association and clustering, since linkage in the cohort was strong. The study aimed to test whether cataloging public T cell receptors could reveal signatures of past pathogen exposure. A later analysis re-examined previously published TCR beta repertoires from more than 550 donors and added high-resolution HLA genotyping to investigate patterns of TCR occurrence. In addition to the first cohort of 666 subjects, a separate validation cohort of about 120 different subjects was used. Every discovery cohort repertoire had been produced on one sequencing platform. An early release covering roughly 600 HLA-typed donors comprised about 300 gigabases of sequencing data and 85 million or so unique TCR sequences. Of the roughly 400 genotyped donors, 65% to 90% fell in the genetic ancestry cluster associated with self-reported Caucasian donors. The later analysis used no new phenotypic data to find candidate immune exposures, relying instead on TCR beta sequences and their occurrence across donors. To decide whether each TCR beta V gene segment behaved as functional or pseudogenic, an earlier analysis of fewer than 750 of the donors relied on high-throughput TCR beta sequencing. Class I and class II HLA loci were covered by the typing at four-digit resolution. Across 300 to 400 genotyped donors of the cohort, an average of approximately 220,000 unique TCR beta nucleotide sequences per donor were sequenced, and 15% to 20% of those sequences were non-productive. To predict cytomegalovirus infection status, the study brought together high-throughput TCR immunosequencing, statistical association of individual TCRs with disease status, and machine learning. Genome-wide SNP genotypes for about three fifths of the roughly 700 donors were used in a later genetic analysis, which treated that subset as a discovery cohort. Paper-wide results and their limitations: Compared with equally common non-associated chains, HLA-associated TCR beta chains in a later analysis were more clonally expanded and had lower generation probabilities. In this cohort, only TCR beta chains were sequenced, and detectable features were limited by the absence of alpha or paired-chain data. Linkage disequilibrium might explain the correlated functional status among segregating V segments, but an unknown experimental factor could not be ruled out. According to a later analysis, TCR association rates differed among HLA loci, with DRB1 alleles showing the most associated TCRs and HLA-C alleles showing the fewest. An association between a missense DCLRE1C variant and V-gene and J-gene trimming of TCR beta chains was found in a later genetic analysis and replicated in an independent cohort. A cluster of highly shared sequence variants was judged likely to represent a technical artifact of the sequencing pipeline. Specific HLA alleles were associated with over 15,000 TCR beta sequences at a false discovery rate of 0.05 in a later analysis. For the cohort, immune exposure information was limited to CMV serostatus. Compared with the approximately 670-donor mean, donors in an Asian-associated ancestry cluster had fewer N-insertions in productive TCRs, according to a later genetic analysis. The earlier analysis of 450 to 700 of the donors excluded roughly 17 rarely observed V segments, including chromosome 9 orphons, because counts were too low. Several of the top co-occurrence clusters appeared to be linked to parvovirus B19, influenza, CMV and Epstein-Barr virus, according to a later analysis. When HLA alleles, especially DR and DQ, strongly co-occurred, attributing TCR associations to individual alleles was difficult. A further reported finding was that TCR beta sequences accurately predicted the HLA-A and HLA-B alleles for most subjects in the first cohort. It was suggested by the authors that the approach could potentially be generalized to other disease states and immunological phenotypes. The classifier was reported to diagnose cytomegalovirus status with high specificity and sensitivity in both the original cohort and the validation cohort. In the study, approximately 150 TCR beta chains were listed as associated with cytomegalovirus. Broadly in line with IMGT annotations, most TCR beta V segments showed up in productive rearrangements about 87% or about 30% of the time in an earlier analysis of approximately 600 of the donors. According to a later analysis, most CMV-associated TCR beta chains appeared to be HLA-restricted, and the HLA associations seemed to be driven largely by CMV exposure. Most TCR sequences were observed very rarely across donors, whereas some public TCRs were present in many individuals. In vitro tests confirmed that a few of the cytomegalovirus-associated TCR beta chains recognize cytomegalovirus antigens. Sequencing depth was assumed to be roughly uniform across donors in the presence/absence analyses, though that assumption may not hold. HLA typing was unavailable for some donors at each locus, so association tests used only the typed subset. The 87-base-pair reads could not distinguish some IMGT-functional V segments, including TRBV6-2 and TRBV6-3, so those segments were excluded.

The CDR3 contains 15 residues, cysteine and phenylalanine counted. The kept DNA is CDR3 alone, 45 bases in frame from the first base. The germline V gene specifies MNHEY as CDR1 and SVGAGI as CDR2. At the junction V is shortened by 5 bases and J by 1 base; bases outside the gene matches: 7. The cohort was made up of roughly 670 healthy bone marrow donors. At the time of sampling, every cohort member was nominally healthy, though immune exposures that went unrecorded were likely present. The donor was CMV seronegative and belonged to the group of 380 or so seronegative cohort members. A peripheral blood sample was provided by each donor, and peripheral blood mononuclear cells were used for TCR beta sequencing. The Qiagen DNeasy Blood Extraction Kit was used to extract genomic DNA from the blood cell samples. On this clone: The antigen it recognizes is unknown. Nothing much larger sits one base from this clone, and base qualities are not available.

Library preparation employed the immunoSEQ multiplex PCR assay. For the multiplex PCR, a mixture combining 60 forward primers for TCR Vbeta segments and 13 reverse primers for TCR Jbeta segments was used. The CDR3 region of rearranged TCR beta genes was amplified from genomic DNA with a multiplex PCR assay. On the Illumina HiSeq System, the amplified TCR beta libraries were sequenced as 87-base-pair reads. The authors processed their data as follows. In a later analysis, about 80 million unique TCR beta chains were counted across the 666 repertoires, and approximately 11 million of these chains were shared by at least two donors. A nearest-neighbor algorithm error-corrected the raw reads and collapsed the reads into unique sequences, merging closely related sequences to remove PCR and sequencing errors. V, D and J gene segments were assigned by aligning CDR3 sequences to IMGT reference sequences. For a sequence to be retained, a match of at least six nucleotides was required to both a V gene segment and a J gene segment. A rearrangement counted as productive if the CDR3 had no stop codons and remained in frame with V and J, and every other rearrangement counted as non-productive. Following IMGT convention, CDR3 was defined as the stretch from the second conserved V-encoded cysteine up to the conserved J-encoded phenylalanine. The earlier analysis of about 530 of the donors excluded any sequence lacking an unambiguous match to a single V gene segment. In an earlier analysis of 587 of the donors, V segments were called functional above 56.7% productive rearrangements and were called segregating when the between-donor standard deviation exceeded 5%. A statistical classification framework was built for diagnosing cytomegalovirus status from the catalog of TCR beta chain sequences. In a later analysis, TCR nucleotide sequences were compared against IMGT/GENE-DB human TR gene sequences so that V and J genes could be assigned. Using the TCRdist pipeline, a later analysis assigned CDR3 sequences along with most-parsimonious VDJ recombination scenarios. In a later analysis, every TCR beta chain was defined by the combination of its CDR3 amino acid sequence and its V-gene family, and reads without a unique V-gene family were dropped. To address suspected cross-contamination and a sequencing artifact, a later analysis removed under 600 highly shared, low-generation-probability nucleotide sequences. In a later analysis, a clonal expansion index for each public chain was calculated from normalized within-repertoire ranks of inferred template counts. A later analysis computed generation probabilities with a VDJ recombination model fitted to out-of-frame rearrangements, and checked the results against IGoR. In a later analysis, hypergeometric tests were used to score TCR-TCR, TCR-HLA and TCR-CMV co-occurrence, with a repertoire-size bias correction applied to TCR pairs. A later analysis estimated false discovery rates by permuting HLA or CMV assignments 20 times. A later analysis grouped co-occurring TCRs with DBSCAN, adding TCRdist sequence similarity when clustering within HLA-allele-positive subsets. For co-occurrence clustering, repertoires with fewer than 30,000 or more than 120,000 public chains were excluded, along with four to six repertoires with anomalous nucleotide sharing. In its TCRdb copy, this immuneACCESS table keeps in-frame sequences only and misses some clones. Where compared with another copy, unresolved V genes explain less than half of these, and the others have no known cause. V and J calls and clone size are given by that table; D and trimming were obtained from the DNA. This sample lists around 150,000 clones; just under 80% were detected once. The ten largest clones represent roughly 1.3% of the sample.

Rearrangement joined TRBV6-5 to TRBJ1-1; the central 7 bases match TRBD1. The specimen was PBMCs. The clonotype was recovered from a woman between 50 and 59 years old in good health and CMV-seronegative. The nucleotide sequence is TGTGCCAGCAGTAGGGACAGTGGGTCGAACACTGAAGCTTTCTTT. Its translation reads: CASSRDSGSNTEAFF.